The next 10 T cell receptor beta chains were all read from a single sample in a study of graft-versus-host responses after intestinal transplantation. No antigen has been identified for these receptors. Method: immunoSEQ multiplex PCR; TCRdb's copy keeps in-frame clones and lacks some. Of under 150,000 clones detected, 90% to 95% appear once; the ten largest clones hold around 0.16%. The sequencing used unstimulated CD4+ T cells sorted from spleen or lymph node cells, collected before intestinal transplant. The receptors originated from a human donor who received an intestinal transplant.

The genes are TRBV6-1 and TRBJ2-2, with D uncertain. Germline V gene data show CDR1 as MNHNS and CDR2 as SASEGT. The CDR3 has 12 residues. V was trimmed by 6 bases and J by 7 bases, leaving 9 bases between them. Here the CDR3 DNA reads TGTGCCAGCAGGTGGTGGAACGGGGAGCTGTTTTTT. Translated, it gives CASRWWNGELFF.

This clone was seen more than once but under ten times. This chain links TRBV10-3 with TRBJ2-1, with D uncertain. The CDR3 is made up of 14 amino acids. The V end was cut by 3 bases, the J end by 1 base, with 7 bases between. CDR1 and CDR2 (germline): ENHRY, SYGVKD. The CDR3 coding sequence is TGTGCCATCAGTGAACAACCTTCCTACAATGAGCAGTTCTTC. Translating it yields CAISEQPSYNEQFF.

This clone was recorded once. The J gene is TRBJ1-6, the V gene TRBV15; D is possibly TRBD1 (5 bases). The CDR3 sequence is 17 residues long. The V end was cut by 0 bases, the J end by 11 bases, with 20 bases between. The V gene's germline CDR1 is LNHNV and CDR2 YYDKDF (reference sequence). CDR3 in amino acids: CATSRESHRFIGPPLHF. CDR3 in DNA: TGTGCCACCAGCAGAGAATCCCACAGGTTTATAGGACCACCCCTCCACTTT. Variable domain in full (rest from reference TRBV15 and TRBJ1-6): DAMVIQNPRYQVTQFGKPVTLSCSQTLNHNVMYWYQQKSSQAPKLLFHYYDKDFNNEADTPDNFQSRRPNTSFCFLDIRSPGLGDTAMYLCATSRESHRFIGPPLHFGNGTRLTVT.

The V and J genes are TRBV5-1 and TRBJ1-6, with D hard to call. V was shortened by 4 bases and J by 9 bases, with 11 bases between the two germline ends. The V gene's germline CDR1 is SGHRS and CDR2 YFSETQ. The CDR3 extends over 13 amino acids. Here the CDR3 DNA reads TGCGCCAGCAGCGAGCCGGGTGGTTCACCCCTCCACTTT. It codes for CASSEPGGSPLHF. Using reference TRBV5-1 and TRBJ1-6 for the parts outside the CDR3, the full variable domain is KAGVTQTPRYLIKTRGQQVTLSCSPISGHRSVSWYQQTPGQGLQFLFEYFSETQRNKGNFPGRFSGRQFSNSRSEMNVSTLELGDSALYLCASSEPGGSPLHFGNGTRLTVT.

This chain connects TRBV5-4 to TRBJ2-7; D assignment may be TRBD1 or TRBD2 (5 bases each). The V gene lost 4 bases and the J gene lost 3 bases, with 17 bases spanning the gap. The CDR3 length is 15 residues. The V gene's germline CDR1 is SGHNT and CDR2 YYREEE (reference sequence). The CDR3 nucleotides read TGTGCCAGCAGCCCTGGGACCGCCCGGAACTACGAGCAGTACTTC. This codes for CASSPGTARNYEQYF.

The J gene is TRBJ1-3, the V gene TRBV7-2, with 7 bases that match TRBD1. The CDR3 runs 17 residues. Germline lookup yields CDR1 SGHTA and CDR2 FQGNSA. After removal of 1 base from V and 0 bases from J, the junction contained 6 bases not matched to a gene. This chain's CDR3 is CASSLVPPGGSGNTIYF. The DNA of the CDR3 is TGTGCCAGCAGCTTAGTCCCCCCAGGGGGCTCTGGAAACACCATATATTTT.

CDR3 in DNA: TGTGCCAGCAGCCCTGGGACAGGGAGTTCCTACGAGCAGTACTTC. Amino acid sequence: CASSPGTGSSYEQYF. The chain has TRBV7-3 and TRBJ2-7, with 9 bases aligning to TRBD1. CDR1 and CDR2 (germline): SGHTA, FQGTGA. Trimming cost V 5 bases and J 1 base; bases outside gene matches: 6. The CDR3 has 15 amino acids.

This clone was observed a handful of times. This chain uses TRBV6-1 with TRBJ2-7; D possibly matches TRBD1 or TRBD2 (5 bases each). The V gene's germline CDR1 is MNHNS and CDR2 SASEGT. The CDR3 spans 14 residues. V gave up 7 bases and J gave up 3 bases, with 16 bases separating them. CDR3 sequence: CASTPGREFYEQYF. The DNA of the CDR3 is TGTGCCAGCACCCCGGGACGGGAATTCTACGAGCAGTACTTC.

The V call is TRBV7-9, the J call TRBJ1-3, with TRBD1 matching 7 bases. CDR1 and CDR2 (germline): SEHNR, FQNEAQ (reference sequence). V shed 5 bases, J shed 0 bases, and the junction held 10 bases outside the gene matches. The CDR3 is made up of 17 amino acids. CDR3 bases: TGTGCCAGCAGCGCCAACAGGGGACCCTCCTCTGGAAACACCATATATTTT. Residues: CASSANRGPSSGNTIYF.

V and J are TRBV9 and TRBJ2-2; D ambiguous. The V gene's germline CDR1 is SGDLS and CDR2 YYNGEE. Trimming cost V 7 bases and J 0 bases, with 10 bases left between them. The CDR3 runs 14 residues. CDR3 sequence: CASGRTPNTGELFF. DNA of the CDR3: TGTGCCAGCGGCCGAACCCCGAACACCGGGGAGCTGTTTTTT.